This note documents a single TCR beta chain sequence. The entry originates in a study of OX40 agonist ivuxolimab in advanced cancers. The protocol was immunoSEQ multiplex PCR, while the TCRdb copy is restricted to in-frame clones and leaves out a portion. This sample carries some 50,000 clones, 70% to 90% of them seen once, and the ten largest clones take approximately 2.8%. Germline values: CDR1 GTSNPN, CDR2 SVGIG (reference sequence). J lost 6 bases, V lost 8 bases, and 7 bases had no gene match. The CDR3 totals 12 residues. The chain employs TRBV30 and TRBJ1-1; 9 bases agree with TRBD1. The sequencing here drew on CD4+ or CD8+ T cells sorted from blood, taken in a trial of the OX40 agonist ivuxolimab. This TCR derives from an adult with an advanced solid tumor such as melanoma, head and neck, liver or kidney cancer. Here the CDR3 reads CAHGTGSPEAFF. In DNA form, the CDR3 reads TGTGCCCATGGGACAGGGAGTCCTGAAGCTTTCTTT.